This T cell receptor beta chain originates from a study of Graves' ophthalmopathy and Graves' hyperthyroidism. This clonotype was picked up many times. Amplified TCR beta CDR3 regions were obtained using RNA transcripts as template. The workflow started with a first-round RT-PCR run with HTBI primers and then moved on to a second-round multiplex PCR. MiXCR, run by TCRdb on the multiplex PCR reads, gives a single entry per CDR3 protein. The data contain 300,000 to 500,000 distinct CDR3 sequences, 15% of them seen just once; the ten biggest clones take up about 7.3%. V was trimmed by 6 bases and J by 4 bases, leaving 12 bases between them. This CDR3 is built from 14 residues.

The sample comprised peripheral blood. This TCR was sampled from a woman younger than 35 with stable Graves' hyperthyroidism. The gene calls are TRBV12-3 or TRBV12-4 and TRBJ2-2; no clear D gene. The CDR3, as DNA: TGTGCCAGCAGCCCGAGCATAACCACCGGGGAGCTGTTTTTT. Translated, it gives CASSPSITTGELFF.